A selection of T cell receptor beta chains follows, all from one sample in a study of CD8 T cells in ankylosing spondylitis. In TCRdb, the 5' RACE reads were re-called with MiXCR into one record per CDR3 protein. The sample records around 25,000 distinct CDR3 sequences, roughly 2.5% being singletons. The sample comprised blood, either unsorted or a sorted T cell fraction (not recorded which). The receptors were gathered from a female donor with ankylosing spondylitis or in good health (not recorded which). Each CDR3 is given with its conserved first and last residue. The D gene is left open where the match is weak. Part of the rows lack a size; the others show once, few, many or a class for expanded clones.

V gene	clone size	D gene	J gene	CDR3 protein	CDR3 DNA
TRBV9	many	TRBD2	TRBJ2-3	CASKRSGGPTDTQYF	TGTGCCAGCAAAAGAAGCGGGGGGCCCACAGATACGCAGTATTTT
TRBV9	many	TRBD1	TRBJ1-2	CASSVEQTGDYGYTF	TGTGCCAGCAGCGTAGAACAGACAGGGGACTATGGCTACACCTTC
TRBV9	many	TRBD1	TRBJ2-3	CASSDPGQGASDTQYF	TGTGCCAGCAGCGACCCGGGACAGGGGGCTTCGGATACGCAGTATTTT
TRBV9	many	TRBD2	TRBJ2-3	CASSVGVSGSTDTQYF	TGTGCCAGCAGCGTAGGGGTTAGCGGGAGTACAGATACGCAGTATTTT
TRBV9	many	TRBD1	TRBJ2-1	CASSARTGGKFF	TGTGCCAGCAGCGCAAGGACAGGGGGCAAGTTCTTC
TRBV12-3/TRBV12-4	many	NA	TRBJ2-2	CASTPGVTAPGELFF	TGTGCCAGCACCCCGGGTGTAACGGCTCCCGGGGAGCTGTTTTTT
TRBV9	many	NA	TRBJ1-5	CASSVDLTNQPQHF	TGTGCCAGCAGCGTAGACTTAACCAATCAGCCCCAGCATTTT
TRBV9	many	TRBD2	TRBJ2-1	CASSVATSSGGSSYNEQFF	TGTGCCAGCAGCGTAGCTACGTCCAGCGGGGGGAGCTCCTACAATGAGCAGTTCTTC
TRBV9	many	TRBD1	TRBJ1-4	CASSGTGNNEKLFF	TGTGCCAGCAGCGGGACAGGAAATAATGAAAAACTGTTTTTT
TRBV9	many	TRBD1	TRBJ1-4	CASSVDPGTGRKLFF	TGTGCCAGCAGCGTAGACCCCGGGACAGGGCGAAAACTGTTTTTT
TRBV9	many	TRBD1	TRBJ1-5	CASSTTGGGNQPQHF	TGTGCCAGCAGCACTACAGGGGGAGGCAATCAGCCCCAGCATTTT
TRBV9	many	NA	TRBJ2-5	CASSVGAEQETQYF	TGTGCCAGCAGCGTAGGAGCAGAACAAGAGACCCAGTACTTC
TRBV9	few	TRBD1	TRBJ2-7	CASSVVPDRPYEQYF	TGTGCCAGCAGCGTAGTCCCGGACAGGCCATACGAGCAGTACTTC
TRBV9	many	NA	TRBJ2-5	CASSVNLGDRETQYF	TGTGCCAGCAGCGTAAACTTGGGAGATCGAGAGACCCAGTACTTC
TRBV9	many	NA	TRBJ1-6	CASSLAVDSNSPLHF	TGTGCCAGCAGTTTGGCAGTAGATTCTAATTCACCCCTCCACTTT
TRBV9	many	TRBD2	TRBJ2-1	CASSVDLAGGWNEQFF	TGTGCCAGCAGCGTAGACTTAGCGGGGGGGTGGAATGAGCAGTTCTTC
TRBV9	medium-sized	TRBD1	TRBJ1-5	CASGTGGNNQPQHF	TGTGCCAGCGGGACAGGGGGAAACAATCAGCCCCAGCATTTT
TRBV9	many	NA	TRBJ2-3	CASSTRWGGDTDTQYF	TGTGCCAGCAGCACCAGGTGGGGGGGCGATACAGATACGCAGTATTTT
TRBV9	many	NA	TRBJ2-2	CASSVESGAGELFF	TGTGCCAGCAGCGTAGAATCAGGGGCCGGGGAGCTGTTTTTT
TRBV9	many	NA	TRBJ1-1	CASSVSSLMNTEAFF	TGTGCCAGCAGCGTAAGCAGCCTGATGAACACTGAAGCTTTCTTT
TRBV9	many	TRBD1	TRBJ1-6	CASSPGTGGGNSPLHF	TGTGCCAGCAGCCCCGGGACAGGGGGAGGCAATTCACCCCTCCACTTT
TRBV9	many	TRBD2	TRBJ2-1	CASSVAAGEYNEQFF	TGTGCCAGCAGCGTAGCCGCGGGGGAGTACAATGAGCAGTTCTTC
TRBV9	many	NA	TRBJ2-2	CASSGVDTYTGELFF	TGTGCCAGCAGCGGAGTTGACACGTACACCGGGGAGCTGTTTTTT
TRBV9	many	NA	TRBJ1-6	CASSPIFRELTLHF	TGTGCCAGCAGCCCCATTTTCCGGGAGCTCACCCTCCACTTT
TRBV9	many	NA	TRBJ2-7	CASSARAADPTPEQYF	TGTGCCAGCAGCGCCCGAGCCGCAGACCCAACACCCGAGCAGTACTTC
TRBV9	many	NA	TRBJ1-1	CASSVDLGGTEAFF	TGTGCCAGCAGCGTAGATCTGGGGGGCACTGAAGCTTTCTTT
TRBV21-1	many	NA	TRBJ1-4	CASSAHSRLLFF	TGTGCCAGCAGCGCTCACTCCCGGTTGCTGTTTTTT
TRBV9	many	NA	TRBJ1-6	CASSVVPDNNSPLHF	TGTGCCAGCAGCGTTGTCCCAGACAATAATTCACCCCTCCACTTT
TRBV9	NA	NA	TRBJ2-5	CASSVSGETQYF	TGTGCCAGCAGCGTATCAGGAGAGACCCAGTACTTC
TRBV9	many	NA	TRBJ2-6	CASSVGWSGANVLTF	TGTGCCAGCAGCGTAGGATGGTCTGGGGCCAACGTCCTGACTTTC
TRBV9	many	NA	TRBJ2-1	CASSVSLGSSYNEQFF	TGTGCCAGCAGCGTTAGTCTCGGGAGCTCCTACAATGAGCAGTTCTTC
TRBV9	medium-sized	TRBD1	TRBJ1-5	CASSVGGTENQPQHF	TGTGCCAGCAGCGTAGGAGGGACAGAGAATCAGCCCCAGCATTTT
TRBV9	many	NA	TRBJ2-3	CASSGGATDTQYF	TGTGCCAGCAGCGGGGGGGCCACAGATACGCAGTATTTT
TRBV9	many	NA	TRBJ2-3	CASRGGPGDTQYF	TGTGCCAGCAGGGGGGGGCCGGGGGATACGCAGTATTTT
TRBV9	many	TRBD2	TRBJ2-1	CASSGTSGSRYNEQFF	TGTGCCAGCAGCGGGACTAGCGGGAGTCGCTACAATGAGCAGTTCTTC
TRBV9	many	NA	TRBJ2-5	CASSVAQVSSETQYF	TGTGCCAGCAGCGTAGCCCAAGTATCTTCAGAGACCCAGTACTTC
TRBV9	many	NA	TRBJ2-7	CASSPRVSGEQYF	TGTGCCAGCAGCCCGCGGGTGTCGGGCGAGCAGTACTTC
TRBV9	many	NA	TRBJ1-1	CASSVGLGPNTEAFF	TGTGCCAGCAGCGTAGGGTTGGGTCCGAACACTGAAGCTTTCTTT
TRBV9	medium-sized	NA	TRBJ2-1	CASSVVGISYNEQFF	TGTGCCAGCAGCGTAGTGGGTATCTCCTACAATGAGCAGTTCTTC
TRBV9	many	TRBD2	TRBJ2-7	CASGAGGSVPYEQYF	TGTGCCAGCGGCGCGGGGGGTTCAGTTCCCTACGAGCAGTACTTC
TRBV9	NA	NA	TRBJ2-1	CASNVGNSPSNEQFF	TGTGCCAGCAACGTAGGTAATAGCCCGTCCAATGAGCAGTTCTTC
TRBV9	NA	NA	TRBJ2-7	CASSVGQAPYEQYF	TGTGCCAGCAGCGTAGGTCAGGCCCCCTACGAGCAGTACTTC
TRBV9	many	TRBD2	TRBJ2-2	CASSQGLAGTNTGELFF	TGTGCCAGCAGCCAGGGACTAGCGGGAACGAACACCGGGGAGCTGTTTTTT
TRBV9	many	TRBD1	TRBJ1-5	CASSQTGRGQPQHF	TGTGCCAGCAGCCAGACAGGGAGGGGTCAGCCCCAGCATTTT
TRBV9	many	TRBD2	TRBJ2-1	CASSPNLAGGVYNEQFF	TGTGCCAGCAGCCCAAATTTAGCGGGAGGGGTTTACAATGAGCAGTTCTTC
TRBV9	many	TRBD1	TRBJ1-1	CASSAGTGGTEAFF	TGTGCCAGCAGCGCCGGGACAGGGGGGACTGAAGCTTTCTTT
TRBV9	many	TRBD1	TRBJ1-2	CASSRGTARYGYTF	TGTGCCAGCAGCCGCGGGACAGCGCGTTATGGCTACACCTTC
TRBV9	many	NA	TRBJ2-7	CASSPHSSYEQYF	TGTGCCAGCAGCCCCCACAGCTCCTACGAGCAGTACTTC
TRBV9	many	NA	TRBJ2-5	CASSGTMQETQYF	TGTGCCAGCAGCGGGACCATGCAAGAGACCCAGTACTTC
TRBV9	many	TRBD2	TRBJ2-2	CASSSTGTSGRRAGELFF	TGTGCCAGCAGTTCCACCGGGACTAGCGGGAGGCGCGCCGGGGAGCTGTTTTTT
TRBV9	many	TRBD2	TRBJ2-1	CASSVVPASGSYLDEQFF	TGTGCCAGCAGCGTAGTCCCGGCTAGCGGGAGCTATCTCGATGAGCAGTTCTTC
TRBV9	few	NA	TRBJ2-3	CASSVVTDTQYF	TGTGCCAGCAGCGTAGTAACAGATACGCAGTATTTT
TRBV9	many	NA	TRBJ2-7	CASSVAFQGHEQYF	TGTGCCAGCAGCGTAGCTTTCCAGGGCCACGAGCAGTACTTC
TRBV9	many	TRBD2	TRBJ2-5	CASSVRTSGLETQYF	TGTGCCAGCAGCGTGAGGACTAGCGGGTTGGAGACCCAGTACTTC